The rows below give T cell receptor beta chains drawn from one sample of a study of OX40 agonist ivuxolimab in advanced cancers. TCRdb's copy holds only in-frame clones and misses some; the assay was immunoSEQ multiplex PCR. This table has 20,000 or so clones, 88% appearing once. The material was CD4+ or CD8+ T cells sorted from blood, obtained in a trial of the OX40 agonist ivuxolimab. These TCRs come from an adult with an advanced solid tumor such as melanoma, head and neck, liver or kidney cancer. CDR3s include the opening cysteine and the closing phenylalanine or tryptophan. D genes are given only for firm matches. Expanded clones get a size class; other rows say once, few or many, or leave the size out.

V	size	D	J	DNA	CDR3
TRBV11-2	-	-	TRBJ1-6	TGTGCCAGCAGCTTAGGGACCAATTCACCCCTCCACTTT	CASSLGTNSPLHF
TRBV6-1	-	-	TRBJ1-2	TGTGCCAGCAGTTACTATGGCTACACCTTC	CASSYYGYTF
TRBV7-9	-	TRBD1	TRBJ2-5	TGTGCCAGCAGCCGAAGGGACAGGTTGGTTATGGAGACCCAGTACTTC	CASSRRDRLVMETQYF
TRBV7-2	-	TRBD2	TRBJ2-1	TGTGCCAGCAGCGCCGGGACTATCAATGAGCAGTTCTTC	CASSAGTINEQFF
TRBV30	-	TRBD2	TRBJ2-7	TGTGCCTGGAGTAGCAGACTAGCGGGAGGGCGCTACTCCTACGAGCAGTACTTC	CAWSSRLAGGRYSYEQYF
TRBV6-6	-	-	TRBJ2-7	TGTGCCAGCTTATTCCGCTACGAGCAGTACTTC	CASLFRYEQYF
TRBV6-5	-	TRBD1	TRBJ2-3	TGTGCCATCACGGACAGGGACGTGGATACGCAGTATTTT	CAITDRDVDTQYF
TRBV9	once	TRBD2	TRBJ2-1	TGTGCCAGCAGCGTACTCGCGGGAGTGAACAATGAGCAGTTCTTC	CASSVLAGVNNEQFF
TRBV19	-	-	TRBJ1-3	TGTGCCAGTAGTATAGATGGGAACTCTGGAAACACCATATATTTT	CASSIDGNSGNTIYF
TRBV7-9	once	-	TRBJ2-5	TGTGCCAGCAACTTCCCTGGCTACTTC	CASNFPGYF
TRBV29-1	-	-	TRBJ1-2	TGCAGCGTTGACCGCACTGGAGGCAGTAACTATGGCTACACCTTC	CSVDRTGGSNYGYTF
TRBV6-1	-	-	TRBJ2-3	TGTGCCAGCAGTGAAGTGGGCAGCACAGATACGCAGTATTTT	CASSEVGSTDTQYF
TRBV5-6	-	-	TRBJ2-1	TGTGCCAGCAGCTTGTTAGCGGCCCTGGGGAATGAGCAGTTCTTC	CASSLLAALGNEQFF
TRBV2	-	-	TRBJ1-2	TGTGCCAGCGTGAAGGACTATGGCTACACCTTC	CASVKDYGYTF
TRBV6-5	-	-	TRBJ2-7	TGTGCCAGCAGTTACTCCGGGGCAGGGTATTACGAGCAGTACTTC	CASSYSGAGYYEQYF
TRBV10-3	-	-	TRBJ2-3	TGTGCCATCAGTGAGTCCAGGAACACAGATACGCAGTATTTT	CAISESRNTDTQYF
TRBV10-3	-	-	TRBJ2-2	TGTGCCATCCTCAGGCCCGGGGAGCTGTTTTTT	CAILRPGELFF
TRBV12-5	-	-	TRBJ1-3	TGTGCTAGTGGTTTGGTACTATTGGGAGGCTCTGGAAACACCATATATTTT	CASGLVLLGGSGNTIYF
TRBV7-9	few	-	TRBJ1-2	TGTGCCAGCAGCTTAGATGAGGGCTTCTATGGCTACACCTTC	CASSLDEGFYGYTF
TRBV7-9	-	-	TRBJ2-3	TGTGCCAGCAGCGGAAATCTCGAGGGTTCCAGAAAGGCGCAGTATTTT	CASSGNLEGSRKAQYF
TRBV27	-	-	TRBJ1-4	TGTGCCAGCAGTTTACACAGGGCTGATGAAAAACTGTTTTTT	CASSLHRADEKLFF
TRBV10-3	-	-	TRBJ2-3	TGTGCCATCAGTGTGCAAGCGACAACTAGCACAGATACGCAGTATTTT	CAISVQATTSTDTQYF
TRBV5-8	-	-	TRBJ2-1	TGTGCCAGCAGCTTGGGACCGGGCGATGAGCAGTTCTTC	CASSLGPGDEQFF
TRBV6-4	-	TRBD2	TRBJ2-1	TGTGCCAGCAGCGTTCTAGCGGGGACCACCTACAATGAGCAGTTCTTC	CASSVLAGTTYNEQFF
TRBV27	-	TRBD2	TRBJ2-1	TGTGCCAGCAGTTTATCCCAAAAGCGGGACCCCTCCTACAATGAGCAGTTCTTC	CASSLSQKRDPSYNEQFF
TRBV6-1	-	-	TRBJ2-3	TGTGCCAGCAGTGACGCCGGGGGCATCACAGATACGCAGTATTTT	CASSDAGGITDTQYF
TRBV27	once	-	TRBJ1-1	TGTGCCAGCAGTCCGTCGACATTCTTAAACACTGAAGCTTTCTTT	CASSPSTFLNTEAFF
TRBV4-1	-	TRBD2	TRBJ2-5	TGCGCCAGCAGATCTAGCGGGGGACAAGAGACCCAGTACTTC	CASRSSGGQETQYF
TRBV6-1	once	-	TRBJ1-3	TGTGCCAGCAGTGAAGCAGTCCCGGTTTCCGGAAACACCATATATTTT	CASSEAVPVSGNTIYF
TRBV2	-	-	TRBJ2-2	TGTGCCAGCTATTGGAGGGCTAACACCGGGGAGCTGTTTTTT	CASYWRANTGELFF
TRBV6-6	-	-	TRBJ1-1	TGTGCCAGCAGTTACCTTATCTTGGGGCAGAGGAATGAAGCTTTCTTT	CASSYLILGQRNEAFF
TRBV28	-	-	TRBJ2-1	TGTGCCAGCACCCTCCCGAGGGCGTACAATGAGCAGTTCTTC	CASTLPRAYNEQFF
TRBV4-2	-	-	TRBJ2-3	TGTGCCAGCAGCCAAGATCTTCTGGGGAGCTTCGCGGGTGCGGACACAGATACGCAGTATTTT	CASSQDLLGSFAGADTDTQYF